The rows below give T cell receptor beta chains drawn from one sample of a study of blood T cell repertoires in COVID-19. Method: immunoSEQ multiplex PCR; TCRdb's copy keeps in-frame clones and lacks some. The repertoire holds 250,000 to 400,000 clones, 85% to 90% seen once, with 2.5% to 3.5% in the top ten. The sequenced material came from peripheral blood. These receptors were collected from a woman aged 30 to 39 with COVID-19, enrolled during active disease. Each CDR3 is given with its conserved first and last residue. Each record gives: J gene, V gene, CDR3 length, clone size, CDR3 protein. The size field is filled for only some rows; it gives once, few, many or a size class.

>TRBJ2-2|TRBV7-6|14|-
CASSLGQGTGELFF
>TRBJ2-7|TRBV5-5|16|-
CASSTGQGKISYEQYF
>TRBJ1-5|TRBV27|17|-
CASSLSWAGRSNQPQHF
>TRBJ1-2|TRBV5-1|14|-
CASSFTGANYGYTF
>TRBJ2-7|TRBV15|15|-
CATSRDPGGAYEQYF
>TRBJ1-5|TRBV19|13|-
CASRAVSNQPQHF
>TRBJ1-2|TRBV10-3|12|once
CAISEWSYGYTF
>TRBJ2-3|TRBV6-5|14|-
CASTLAESTDTQYF
>TRBJ2-7|TRBV18|13|-
CASSPGTQYEQYF
>TRBJ1-1|TRBV29-1|15|-
CSVLDQPGQNTEAFF
>TRBJ2-1|TRBV5-1|15|-
CASSLGLGPGNEQFF
>TRBJ1-2|TRBV30|13|-
CAWSADRDRSYTF
>TRBJ1-1|TRBV5-1|14|-
CASSLAGGGTEAFF
>TRBJ2-1|TRBV11-2|16|-
CASSLTGAGSVNEQFF
>TRBJ1-1|TRBV5-1|14|-
CASSWRDRNTEAFF
>TRBJ1-4|TRBV2|14|-
CASSEGQLNEKLFF
>TRBJ2-2|TRBV7-2|14|once
CASTPSGNTGELFF
>TRBJ2-3|TRBV27|16|-
CASSSPLAGPRDTQYF
>TRBJ1-2|TRBV20-1|15|few
CSASHLRSSHYGYTF
>TRBJ1-1|TRBV19|14|once
CASSMTAVNTEAFF